Each of the 22 T cell receptor beta chains below was sequenced from the same sample in a study of cytomegalovirus exposure and HLA in healthy donors. 60 Vbeta and 13 Jbeta primers were used in PCR. This table comes from immunoSEQ multiplex PCR, and its TCRdb copy is limited to in-frame clones, with some not included. The table for this sample gives about 200,000 clones. Sequenced material: PBMCs. The receptors shown here come from a boy between 10 and 17 years old in good health and CMV-seronegative.

J is TRBJ1-1 and V is TRBV6-6; no reliable D call. Trimming stripped 2 bases from V and 4 bases from J, with 14 bases between. Per the germline V gene, CDR1 is MNHNY and CDR2 is SVGAGI (reference sequence). The CDR3 extends over 15 amino acids. The CDR3 region has the DNA TGTGCCAGCAGTTACGTTTGGACCGAGGGCACTGAAGCTTTCTTT. It translates to CASSYVWTEGTEAFF.

This rearrangement joins TRBV29-1 to TRBJ1-1; tentative D call: TRBD1 (5 bases). The CDR3 has 13 residues. V was clipped by 7 bases and J by 4 bases, with 16 bases between them. CDR1 is SQVTM and CDR2 is ANQGSEA in the germline V gene. CDR3 region: CSGSGAGSTEAFF. For the CDR3, the DNA is TGCAGCGGTTCCGGGGCCGGGAGCACTGAAGCTTTCTTT.

The V call is TRBV7-3, the J call TRBJ2-1; 10 bases line up with TRBD1. Unmatched junction bases numbered 11, after V lost 5 bases and J lost 7 bases. This CDR3 has 16 residues. The germline V gene has CDR1 SGHTA and CDR2 FQGTGA. CDR3 amino acids: CASSPGGTGALNEQFF. CDR3 DNA sequence: TGTGCCAGCAGCCCGGGAGGGACAGGGGCATTGAATGAGCAGTTCTTC. Full variable domain (remainder filled in from reference TRBV7-3 and TRBJ2-1): GAGVSQTPSNKVTEKGKYVELRCDPISGHTALYWYRQSLGQGPEFLIYFQGTGAADDSGLPNDRFFAVRPEGSVSTLKIQRTERGDSAVYLCASSPGGTGALNEQFFGPGTRLTVL.

The chain uses TRBV6-5 and TRBJ1-1, with a tentative D call TRBD1 (6 bases). Germline assignment: CDR1 MNHEY and CDR2 SVGAGI. Trimming removed 0 bases from V and 5 bases from J, with 10 bases in between. The CDR3 has 14 amino acids. The chain's CDR3 is CASSYSGGGTEAFF. For the CDR3, the DNA is TGTGCCAGCAGTTACTCGGGAGGGGGGACTGAAGCTTTCTTT.

The chain recombines TRBV19 with TRBJ1-2; no definite D call. The CDR3 runs 15 residues. The germline V gene encodes CDR1 LNHDA and CDR2 SQIVND (reference sequence). V lost 4 bases to trimming and J lost 8 bases, with 20 bases between them. The CDR3 reads CASSRAGPLSEGYTF. The CDR3 region has the DNA TGTGCCAGTAGTAGAGCCGGGCCTCTTAGCGAAGGCTACACCTTC.

The chain links TRBV5-1 to TRBJ1-3, with TRBD1 matching over 7 bases. Germline V gene sequence: CDR1 SGHRS, CDR2 YFSETQ. V trimming: 0 bases; J trimming: 0 bases; junction bases outside the gene matches: 12. There are 19 residues in the CDR3. Here the CDR3 reads CASSLEGGQYQYSGNTIYF. The CDR3, as DNA: TGCGCCAGCAGCTTGGAGGGGGGACAGTACCAGTACTCTGGAAACACCATATATTTT.

The V gene is TRBV6-5, the J gene TRBJ2-3, with 8 bases lining up with TRBD2. V was clipped by 5 bases and J by 9 bases; unmatched bases: 10. CDR3 length: 14 residues. CDR1 MNHEY and CDR2 SVGAGI come from the germline V gene. CDR3 residues: CASSATQGTRTQYF. CDR3 nucleotides: TGTGCCAGCAGTGCAACCCAAGGGACTAGGACGCAGTATTTT.

The rearrangement links TRBV6-5 to TRBJ1-1, with 7 bases fitting TRBD1. Germline trimming cut 6 bases from V and 10 bases from J; bases unmatched to any gene: 14. CDR1 and CDR2 (germline): MNHEY, SVGAGI. The CDR3 totals 14 residues. CDR3 loop: CASSSLEGALGAFF. The CDR3, as DNA: TGTGCCAGCAGCTCTCTGGAGGGGGCCCTTGGAGCTTTCTTT.

The chain recombines TRBV6-6 with TRBJ1-2, with TRBD1 identical over 9 bases. The CDR3 has 13 residues. The ends lost 6 bases at V and 5 bases at J; junction bases unmatched: 4. The germline V gene encodes CDR1 MNHNY and CDR2 SVGAGI (reference sequence). CDR3 residues: CASSLGTGYGYTF. The CDR3, as DNA: TGTGCCAGCAGCCTCGGGACAGGGTATGGCTACACCTTC.

J is TRBJ1-4 and V is TRBV14, with 7 bases fitting TRBD1. V lost 4 bases, J lost 1 base, and 3 bases stayed unmatched. The CDR3 has 15 residues. Germline V gives CDR1 SGHDN, CDR2 FVKESK. The CDR3 bases are TGTGCCAGCAGCCCTCACAGGGGAACTAATGAAAAACTGTTTTTT. This translates into CASSPHRGTNEKLFF.

The J gene is TRBJ2-5, the V gene TRBV7-3; 8 bases line up with TRBD1. This CDR3 is 13 amino acids long. From germline, CDR1 is SGHTA and CDR2 FQGTGA. With 5 bases clipped from V and 4 bases from J, the junction kept 3 bases outside the gene matches. This CDR3 is CASSPTGGETQYF. The CDR3 nucleotides read TGTGCCAGCAGCCCCACAGGGGGAGAGACCCAGTACTTC.

The chain's CDR3 is CASSLVNGGHNEQFF. The CDR3 nucleotides read TGTGCCAGCAGCTTGGTAAACGGGGGGCACAATGAGCAGTTCTTC. The rearrangement uses TRBV5-8 and TRBJ2-1; weak D call: TRBD2 (7 bases). The V and J ends lost 0 bases and 5 bases respectively, with 12 bases between them. This CDR3 is 15 amino acids long. Germline assignment: CDR1 SGHTS and CDR2 YDEGEE.

In the case of this clone: Distinct nucleotide sequences in the sample also encode this CDR3. This sequence joins TRBV5-4 and TRBJ2-7; D remains unclear. The ends were cut back, 0 bases at V and 6 bases at J, with 4 bases in the middle. Germline values: CDR1 SGHNT, CDR2 YYREEE (reference sequence). CDR3 size: 11 residues. Written as DNA, the CDR3 is TGTGCCAGCAGCTTGGCGGGCGAGCAGTACTTC. It is translated as CASSLAGEQYF.

The chain couples TRBV7-9 to TRBJ1-2; perhaps TRBD1 as D (6 bases). The V and J ends lost 6 bases and 0 bases respectively, with 17 bases between them. The CDR3 covers 16 residues. CDR1 and CDR2 from the germline V gene are SEHNR and FQNEAQ (reference sequence). DNA of the CDR3: TGTGCCAGCAGTACCCACCGGGACATAACTAACTATGGCTACACCTTC. Protein sequence: CASSTHRDITNYGYTF.

The chain has TRBV19 and TRBJ1-1; D is possibly TRBD1 (5 bases). This CDR3 has 15 amino acids. Germline CDR1 is LNHDA and CDR2 is SQIVND (reference sequence). The V end was cut by 0 bases, the J end by 11 bases, with 19 bases between. CDR3 in DNA: TGTGCCAGTAGTATAGAACCCGGGACGGCGGAGGGGGCTTTCTTT. Its protein product is CASSIEPGTAEGAFF.

The chain couples TRBV6-5 to TRBJ2-7, with D tentatively TRBD1 (6 bases). The V gene lost 6 bases and the J gene lost 9 bases, with 21 bases spanning the gap. CDR3 length: 14 residues. The germline V gene encodes CDR1 MNHEY and CDR2 SVGAGI. The CDR3 spells CASRGARQGVAQYF. In DNA form, the CDR3 reads TGTGCCAGCAGGGGGGCTAGACAAGGGGTAGCGCAGTACTTC.

The V call is TRBV7-2, the J call TRBJ1-6; TRBD1 might be the D (6 bases). Looked up from germline, CDR1 is SGHTA and CDR2 is FQGNSA. Trimming took off 5 bases at V and 7 bases at J, with 21 bases between the two ends. The length of the CDR3 is 17 residues. DNA for the CDR3: TGTGCCAGCAGCCACCGGGACAAGGCGTCCTCCAATTCACCCCTCCACTTT. Its protein is CASSHRDKASSNSPLHF.

The chain combines TRBV5-6 with TRBJ1-5; 8 nucleotides line up with TRBD1. The V gene's germline CDR1 is SGHDT and CDR2 YYEEEE. Trimming at V came to 3 bases and at J to 5 bases, leaving 7 bases not matched to a gene. This CDR3 region has 15 residues. Here the CDR3 reads CASSYRDRGYQPQHF. CDR3 DNA: TGTGCCAGCAGCTACCGTGACAGGGGCTATCAGCCCCAGCATTTT.

The rearrangement joins TRBV25-1 to TRBJ2-5, with D perhaps TRBD2 (6 bases). The CDR3 is 13 amino acids. Germline V CDR1 and CDR2: MGHDK, SYGVNS. Trimming cost V 5 bases and J 7 bases, with 14 bases left between them. The CDR3 reads CASSNGLSGTQYF. In DNA form, the CDR3 reads TGTGCCAGCAGTAATGGACTATCGGGGACCCAGTACTTC. The full variable domain, its missing parts supplied by reference TRBV25-1 and TRBJ2-5, is EADIYQTPRYLVIGTGKKITLECSQTMGHDKMYWYQQDPGMELHLIHYSYGVNSTEKGDLSSESTVSRIRTEHFPLTLESARPSHTSQYLCASSNGLSGTQYFGPGTRLLVL.

This chain links TRBV19 with TRBJ2-1, with 12 bases fitting TRBD2. J was trimmed by 8 bases and V by 5 bases; bases with no gene match: 7. The V gene's germline CDR1 is LNHDA and CDR2 SQIVND (reference sequence). The CDR3 has 15 amino acids. The CDR3: CASSGTLAGGYEQFF. The CDR3 DNA follows: TGTGCCAGTAGTGGGACACTAGCGGGGGGATATGAGCAGTTCTTC.

J is TRBJ2-7 and V is TRBV5-4; 9 bases are a match to TRBD1. The CDR3 contains 16 residues. Germline CDR1 reads SGHNT; CDR2 reads YYREEE (reference sequence). After removal of 0 bases from V and 4 bases from J, the junction contained 8 bases not matched to a gene. This CDR3 is CASSLALGTGSYEQYF. The CDR3 DNA follows: TGTGCCAGCAGCTTGGCCTTAGGGACAGGGTCTTACGAGCAGTACTTC. The variable domain in full, completed from reference TRBV5-4 and TRBJ2-7, reads ETGVTQSPTHLIKTRGQQVTLRCSSQSGHNTVSWYQQALGQGPQFIFQYYREEENGRGNFPPRFSGLQFPNYSSELNVNALELDDSALYLCASSLALGTGSYEQYFGPGTRLTVT.

The chain employs TRBV7-2 and TRBJ2-3; weak D call: TRBD2 (7 bases). The CDR3 has 15 residues. V lost 5 bases and J lost 4, with 16 bases in between. The germline V gene encodes CDR1 SGHTA and CDR2 FQGNSA. CDR3 residues: CASSLGGGAPDTQYF. The CDR3 DNA sequence: TGTGCCAGCAGCCTTGGAGGGGGGGCTCCAGATACGCAGTATTTT.